Below, one T cell receptor beta chain is given with its context. Its antigen remains unidentified. This CDR3 is 14 amino acids long. The junction had 6 bases not matched to a gene; V was cut back by 7 bases and J by 3 bases. Germline V lookup: CDR1 MNHEY, CDR2 SMNVEV (reference sequence). Populations isolated by sorting all had purity greater than 95%. The data stem from a study of beta chain features in type 1 diabetes. Study results and limitations: Equally in patients and controls, shorter templates might have been favored by PCR. Individuals with type 1 diabetes displayed fewer insertions and more deletions at VDJ junctions. Among all four CD4+ subsets, Type 1 diabetes patients had TCRB CDR3s that were moderately but significantly shorter.

What was sequenced were expressed TCRB transcripts, since all of the isolated RNA had been reverse transcribed. Mean read depth for naive, central memory and regulatory T cell samples was approximately 3.57 million reads. Some clones are missing from TCRdb's copy, which holds only in-frame ones; the method was immunoSEQ multiplex PCR. The sample lists 600,000 to 700,000 clones, around an eighth occurring once. The clonotype was recovered from a man aged 18 to 35 with type 1 diabetes. Sequencing used naive CD4+ T cells from blood. The rearrangement joins TRBV27 to TRBJ1-5; 7 bases are a match to TRBD1. The CDR3: CASKEGAYNQPQHF. CDR3 DNA sequence: TGTGCCAGCAAAGAGGGGGCATACAATCAGCCCCAGCATTTT.